This T cell receptor beta chain was found in a study of blood T cell repertoires in COVID-19. As for the study in general: Whether acute or convalescent, the COVID-19 samples came from the United States, Italy and Spain. From T cells, B-cell-depleted T cells, or PBMCs came the material, which was cDNA or gDNA.

Original handling: Estimation of nucleated cell counts was performed using reference gene primer amplification. Libraries were prepared by immunoSEQ multiplex PCR; TCRdb keeps only in-frame clonotypes and omits some of them. The D gene and trimming were derived from the DNA, and the V and J assignments and clone size from that table. This sample yields about 140,000 clones, of which approximately 83% are seen a single time; approximately 4% belongs to the top ten. CDR1 and CDR2 from the germline V gene are KGHDR and SFDVKD. There are 13 residues in the CDR3. Trimming shortened V by 3 bases and J by 1 base, and 5 bases separated the two germline ends.

The sample taken for sequencing was peripheral blood. This receptor was obtained from a woman in her fifties or sixties with acute or convalescent COVID-19. V usage is TRBV24-1 and J usage is TRBJ1-1, with D hard to call. The CDR3: CATSDLGNTEAFF. The CDR3 DNA is TGTGCCACCAGTGATCTCGGGAACACTGAAGCTTTCTTT.